A single T cell receptor (beta chain) is shown here with its context. Source study methods: Nucleated cell counts were estimated from reference gene primer amplification. Some clones are missing from TCRdb's copy, which holds only in-frame ones; the method was immunoSEQ multiplex PCR. That table is the source of V, J and clone size, and D and trimming were worked out from the DNA. The sample has 150,000 to 200,000 clones, around 90% seen once. Per germline, CDR1 LNHDA and CDR2 SQIVND (reference sequence). V lost 3 bases to trimming and J lost 6 bases, with 9 bases between them. This CDR3 has 13 amino acids. The record originates from a study of blood T cell repertoires in COVID-19. About the study: Acute and convalescent COVID-19 samples came from the United States, Italy and Spain. PBMCs, B-cell-depleted T cells, or T cells provided the cDNA or gDNA that made up the material.

This receptor was obtained from a man aged 55 to 70 with active or convalescent COVID-19. The sequenced material came from peripheral blood. V and J are TRBV19 and TRBJ1-5; D gene unclear. The CDR3 DNA reads as TGTGCCAGTAGTATGCAGGTGACTCAGCCCCAGCATTTT. It specifies CASSMQVTQPQHF. The variable domain in full, with the rest retrieved from reference TRBV19 and TRBJ1-5, is DGGITQSPKYLFRKEGQNVTLSCEQNLNHDAMYWYRQDPGQGLRLIYYSQIVNDFQKGDIAEGYSVSREKKESFPLTVTSAQKNPTAFYLCASSMQVTQPQHFGDGTRLSIL.